The present entry profiles one TCR beta chain with its context. The data belong to a study of T cell changes during pregnancy in multiple sclerosis. Assay used: immunoSEQ multiplex PCR; TCRdb lists only in-frame clones, some missing. The top ten hold about 0.45% of the sample, which has about 40,000 clones, roughly 90% seen once. Trimming left V 7 bases short and J 0 bases short, with 15 bases between. Germline V gene lookup returns CDR1 SQVTM and CDR2 ANQGSEA. The CDR3 contains 14 residues. The input for sequencing was CD4+ T cells from peripheral blood mononuclear cells, taken in the third trimester of pregnancy. The V call is TRBV29-1, the J call TRBJ1-1; tentatively, D is TRBD1 (5 bases). The receptor was isolated from a female donor with multiple sclerosis, enrolled in a pregnancy study. CDR3 loop: CSATGGGMNTEAFF. CDR3 nucleotides: TGCAGCGCCACGGGGGGTGGGATGAACACTGAAGCTTTCTTT.